Listed below are T cell receptor beta chains from one sample, sequenced in a study of technical replicates of blood from several donors. Sequenced by immunoSEQ multiplex PCR; TCRdb stores in-frame clones only, minus some. The data hold some 80,000 clones, with roughly 93% observed a single time. What was sequenced was T cells isolated from PBMCs. Receptors were obtained from a human donor in good health. Both conserved end residues are part of each CDR3. The D gene is left open where the match is weak. Size is omitted from some rows. Given values are once, few, many or a class for expanded clones.

size,D,V,J,CDR3,DNA
NA,NA,TRBV4-1,TRBJ2-1,CASSQVIPRGQWNNEQFF,TGCGCCAGCAGCCAAGTAATACCAAGGGGACAATGGAACAATGAGCAGTTCTTC
NA,NA,TRBV5-8,TRBJ2-4,CARTQDSKNIQYF,TGTGCCAGGACCCAGGACAGTAAAAACATTCAGTACTTC
NA,NA,TRBV6-1,TRBJ2-7,CASSPEGLTTEQYF,TGTGCCAGCAGCCCGGAGGGACTGACTACGGAGCAGTACTTC
NA,NA,TRBV30,TRBJ2-3,CAWRGRDTDTQYF,TGTGCCTGGAGGGGGCGGGACACAGATACGCAGTATTTT
NA,NA,TRBV7-8,TRBJ2-7,CASSLHPEPPYEQYF,TGTGCCAGCAGCTTACACCCCGAGCCCCCCTACGAGCAGTACTTC
NA,NA,TRBV19,TRBJ2-7,CASSLMAGSYEQYF,TGTGCCAGTAGTCTAATGGCGGGATCCTACGAGCAGTACTTC
NA,NA,TRBV28,TRBJ2-3,CASKDSSTDTQYF,TGTGCCAGCAAGGACAGTTCCACAGATACGCAGTATTTT
NA,NA,TRBV5-6,TRBJ2-7,CASSLGPFYEQYF,TGTGCCAGCAGCTTGGGGCCATTCTACGAGCAGTACTTC
NA,TRBD1,TRBV27,TRBJ1-4,CASRSWYRDRNEKLFF,TGTGCCAGCAGATCCTGGTATAGGGACAGAAATGAAAAACTGTTTTTT
NA,NA,TRBV10-3,TRBJ1-2,CAISESASGNYGYTF,TGTGCCATCAGTGAATCTGCCTCGGGTAACTATGGCTACACCTTC
few,NA,TRBV6-5,TRBJ1-1,CASIGGLTAFF,TGTGCCAGCATCGGGGGTCTCACAGCTTTCTTT
NA,TRBD1,TRBV5-4,TRBJ1-5,CASSLGGGQGAPQHF,TGTGCCAGCAGCTTGGGAGGGGGACAGGGGGCACCCCAGCATTTT
NA,NA,TRBV7-8,TRBJ2-7,CASSLTSSYEQYF,TGTGCCAGCAGCTTAACTAGCTCCTACGAGCAGTACTTC
NA,TRBD2,TRBV10-1,TRBJ2-7,CASSDQREFNEQYF,TGCGCCAGCAGTGACCAGCGGGAGTTCAACGAGCAGTACTTC
NA,NA,TRBV7-9,TRBJ1-5,CASSLDPGQPQHF,TGTGCCAGCAGCTTAGATCCGGGTCAGCCCCAGCATTTT
NA,NA,TRBV11-3,TRBJ2-7,CASSYDPREQYF,TGTGCCAGCAGTTATGATCCCCGGGAGCAGTACTTC
NA,NA,TRBV7-6,TRBJ1-5,CASSHRANQPQHF,TGTGCCAGCAGCCACAGGGCGAATCAGCCCCAGCATTTT
NA,NA,TRBV15,TRBJ2-2,CATSRDGEGEIPGELFF,TGTGCCACCAGCAGAGATGGCGAGGGAGAAATCCCCGGGGAGCTGTTTTTT
NA,NA,TRBV28,TRBJ2-1,CASSLQVYNEQFF,TGTGCCAGCAGTCTTCAGGTGTACAATGAGCAGTTCTTC
NA,NA,TRBV2,TRBJ1-2,CASRHTVGPNYGYTF,TGTGCCAGCAGACACACGGTGGGGCCTAACTATGGCTACACCTTC
NA,NA,TRBV6-5,TRBJ1-1,CASSYGGLLNTEAFF,TGTGCCAGCAGTTACGGAGGACTCTTGAACACTGAAGCTTTCTTT
NA,TRBD1,TRBV18,TRBJ2-3,CASSPDRVNTDTQYF,TGTGCCAGCTCACCAGACAGGGTTAACACAGATACGCAGTATTTT
NA,NA,TRBV7-9,TRBJ1-5,CASSLQYRDQPQHF,TGTGCCAGCAGCTTACAATACAGGGATCAGCCCCAGCATTTT
NA,TRBD1,TRBV19,TRBJ2-7,CASSLGTGEAYEQYF,TGTGCCAGTAGTCTCGGGACAGGGGAAGCCTACGAGCAGTACTTC
NA,TRBD2,TRBV7-9,TRBJ2-5,CASSRPGLEETQYF,TGTGCCAGCAGCCGTCCGGGACTAGAGGAGACCCAGTACTTC
NA,TRBD2,TRBV4-1,TRBJ2-3,CASSQGLQRELTDTQYF,TGCGCCAGCAGCCAAGGATTGCAGCGGGAGCTCACAGATACGCAGTATTTT
few,TRBD1,TRBV29-1,TRBJ1-1,CSVEGGQGSTEAFF,TGCAGCGTTGAGGGAGGACAGGGGAGCACTGAAGCTTTCTTT
NA,NA,TRBV28,TRBJ2-3,CASSRGQPTDTQYF,TGTGCCAGCAGCCGCGGACAACCCACAGATACGCAGTATTTT
once,TRBD1,TRBV25-1,TRBJ2-2,CASSAMTGRGTGELFF,TGTGCCAGCAGTGCAATGACAGGGAGAGGCACCGGGGAGCTGTTTTTT
NA,TRBD1,TRBV6-1,TRBJ1-1,CASRAGDRGAEAFF,TGTGCCAGCAGGGCAGGGGACAGGGGAGCTGAAGCTTTCTTT
NA,NA,TRBV5-1,TRBJ1-3,CASSTGLRGNTIYF,TGCGCCAGCAGCACAGGGTTAAGGGGAAACACCATATATTTT
NA,TRBD2,TRBV6-1,TRBJ2-7,CASNGLAGVYEQYF,TGTGCCAGCAACGGTCTAGCGGGAGTGTACGAGCAGTACTTC
few,NA,TRBV15,TRBJ1-1,CATSRTGNTEAFF,TGTGCCACCAGCAGGACAGGGAACACTGAAGCTTTCTTT
NA,TRBD1,TRBV28,TRBJ1-3,CASSPIGTVGNTIYF,TGTGCCAGCAGTCCGATAGGGACAGTTGGAAACACCATATATTTT
once,TRBD2,TRBV6-5,TRBJ2-5,CASSPLTSGQETQYF,TGTGCCAGCAGTCCCTTGACTAGCGGACAAGAGACCCAGTACTTC
NA,TRBD2,TRBV4-1,TRBJ2-7,CASKPGGWGSYEQYF,TGCGCCAGCAAACCCGGGGGGTGGGGATCCTACGAGCAGTACTTC
NA,NA,TRBV6-1,TRBJ1-4,CASSESTGLGEKLFF,TGTGCCAGCAGTGAATCTACAGGGCTCGGTGAAAAACTGTTTTTT
NA,NA,TRBV4-3,TRBJ1-3,CASSQDFGAGSGNTIYF,TGCGCCAGCAGCCAAGATTTTGGCGCAGGCTCTGGAAACACCATATATTTT
NA,TRBD2,TRBV19,TRBJ2-5,CASSLRGVETQYF,TGTGCCAGTAGCCTCCGGGGGGTGGAGACCCAGTACTTC
NA,TRBD2,TRBV11-2,TRBJ2-3,CASSRWGGRDTDTQYF,TGTGCCAGCAGCCGTTGGGGCGGGAGGGACACAGATACGCAGTATTTT
NA,NA,TRBV6-6,TRBJ1-2,CASTISRQHGYTF,TGTGCCAGCACCATCTCACGACAGCATGGCTACACCTTC
few,NA,TRBV6-6,TRBJ1-1,CASSYSPKGPGSEAFF,TGTGCCAGCAGTTACTCTCCCAAGGGCCCCGGGAGTGAAGCTTTCTTT
NA,NA,TRBV4-1,TRBJ2-1,CASSQVPGRTEDEQFF,TGCGCCAGCAGCCAAGTCCCCGGGAGAACGGAGGATGAGCAGTTCTTC
NA,TRBD2,TRBV7-2,TRBJ2-2,CASSSTGLASTGELFF,TGTGCCAGCAGCTCCACGGGACTAGCATCTACCGGGGAGCTGTTTTTT
NA,TRBD2,TRBV7-8,TRBJ2-1,CASMLTSGQFF,TGTGCCAGCATGCTTACTAGCGGGCAGTTCTTC
NA,TRBD1,TRBV25-1,TRBJ2-7,CASGTVYGEQYF,TGTGCCAGCGGGACAGTCTATGGGGAGCAGTACTTC
NA,TRBD1,TRBV7-3,TRBJ1-3,CASRPRQGAGNTIYF,TGTGCCAGCAGGCCCCGACAGGGCGCTGGAAACACCATATATTTT
NA,TRBD1,TRBV10-3,TRBJ1-2,CAITRDRMPYGYTF,TGTGCCATCACTCGGGACAGGATGCCCTATGGCTACACCTTC
NA,NA,TRBV27,TRBJ1-3,CASSLSGTNTIYF,TGTGCCAGCAGTTTATCAGGGACTAACACCATATATTTT
NA,NA,TRBV11-3,TRBJ2-7,CASSLDGWEIIYEQYF,TGTGCCAGCAGCTTAGATGGTTGGGAGATAATCTACGAGCAGTACTTC
NA,NA,TRBV5-1,TRBJ2-3,CASSLGGSSTDTQYF,TGCGCCAGCAGCTTGGGCGGATCTAGCACAGATACGCAGTATTTT
NA,NA,TRBV11-3,TRBJ1-3,CASSSLRKAVQGNTIYF,TGTGCCAGCAGCTCACTTCGGAAGGCGGTGCAAGGAAACACCATATATTTT
NA,NA,TRBV13,TRBJ1-3,CASSLFTGFDAGNTIYF,TGTGCCAGCAGTCTATTTACAGGGTTTGACGCCGGGAACACCATATATTTT
NA,TRBD2,TRBV7-8,TRBJ2-7,CASSLGRREGYEQYF,TGTGCCAGCAGCTTAGGTCGGCGGGAGGGGTACGAGCAGTACTTC
NA,TRBD1,TRBV6-5,TRBJ1-4,CASWGQGNEKLFF,TGTGCCAGTTGGGGACAGGGTAATGAAAAACTGTTTTTT